The clone carrying this T cell receptor beta chain showed up many times. These data come from a study of blood T cell repertoires in COVID-19. Between the trimmed V and J ends, which lost 9 bases and 5 bases, there was a span of 15 bases. The CDR3 has 13 amino acids. Germline lookup yields CDR1 KGHDR and CDR2 SFDVKD. Using immunoSEQ multiplex PCR, the repertoire was profiled, and TCRdb retains in-frame clones only, with some absent. The table lists 55,000 to 75,000 clones, over 75% of them singletons. The V gene is TRBV24-1, the J gene TRBJ2-5; D gene ambiguous. The specimen was peripheral blood. The receptor's source is a man aged 80 or over with active or convalescent COVID-19. CDR3 nucleotides: TGTGCCACCGCTGAGAGGTATAGGGAGACCCAGTACTTC. Translation: CATAERYRETQYF.